This T cell receptor (beta chain) was sequenced during a study of PD-L1 blockade in urothelial cancer. Across the study: Patients began atezolizumab, 1,200 mg intravenously every 3 weeks, in the mid-2010s. Median T cell yield from blood was 130,000 to 150,000.

This clone appeared a few times. The time point denotes: pretreatment peripheral blood. Germline V gene data show CDR1 as SNHLY and CDR2 as FYNNEI. The length of the CDR3 is 14 residues. V was trimmed by 8 bases and J by 0 bases, leaving 14 bases between them. Synthetic TCR analog templates were added to each PCR reaction. Sequencing was performed with immunoSEQ multiplex PCR; in TCRdb, only in-frame clones are kept and a portion is missing. The table shows about 50,000 clones, with roughly 80% occurring only once. The sequence derives from a man between 65 and 85 years old with urothelial cancer. This chain uses TRBV2 with TRBJ2-7, with D perhaps TRBD1 (7 bases). The sample in question was PBMCs, obtained around atezolizumab (anti-PD-L1) treatment. CDR3 loop: CASQRGDSSYEQYF. In nucleotides, the CDR3 is TGTGCCAGCCAACGCGGGGACAGCTCCTACGAGCAGTACTTC.